One sample yielded the 24 T cell receptor beta chains listed below, sequenced in a study of blood T cells in healthy people across ages. Alongside a J-beta primer mix, a sample-barcoded 5' primer served in a second PCR lasting roughly 7 to 12 cycles. MiXCR was run by TCRdb on the 5' RACE reads, yielding one entry per CDR3 protein. The sample includes approximately 810,000 distinct CDR3 sequences, about 30% of them seen just once. The specimen sequenced was blood. The receptors were sampled from a woman of 80 years or more in good health.

The V call is TRBV20-1, the J call TRBJ1-5; D ambiguous. The germline V and J ends were trimmed by 5 bases and 0 bases, with 17 bases remaining between them. Germline CDR1 DFQATT, CDR2 SNEGSKA (reference sequence). The CDR3 is 16 residues long. For the CDR3, the DNA is TGCAGTGCTTGTGTGGGGTTCAGGCATAGCAATCAGCCCCAGCATTTT. Translation gives CSACVGFRHSNQPQHF.

The table lists this clonotype with many counts. The V and J genes are TRBV2 and TRBJ2-1; 13 nucleotides line up with TRBD2. The CDR3 consists of 15 residues. V dropped 8 bases and J dropped 12; count of bases not matched to a gene: 13. Germline assignment: CDR1 SNHLY and CDR2 FYNNEI. The CDR3 DNA sequence: TGTGCCAGCGGGAGACTAGCGGGGGGTACCGGTGGGCAGTTCTTC. It codes for CASGRLAGGTGGQFF.

The chain joins TRBV20-1 to TRBJ1-1, with TRBD1 matching 11 bases. CDR3 length: 14 amino acids. Germline assignment: CDR1 DFQATT and CDR2 SNEGSKA (reference sequence). J gave up 5 bases and V 2 bases, and 4 bases lay outside the gene matches. CDR3 protein: CSARRGTGGTEAFF. CDR3 nucleotide sequence: TGCAGTGCTAGACGGGGGACAGGGGGAACTGAAGCTTTCTTT.

The chain couples TRBV5-1 to TRBJ2-7; a weak D match, TRBD2 (6 bases). There are 13 residues in the CDR3. Germline V gene data show CDR1 as SGHRS and CDR2 as YFSETQ. Trimming stripped 4 bases from V and 2 bases from J, with 10 bases between. This CDR3 reads CASSPAGTYEQYF. The DNA of the CDR3 is TGCGCCAGCAGCCCAGCGGGCACCTACGAGCAGTACTTC.

The V call is TRBV5-1, the J call TRBJ1-2; TRBD1 is a possible D gene (6 bases). V lost 7 bases, J lost 4 bases, and 20 bases lay in between. The length of the CDR3 is 15 residues. Germline V gene data show CDR1 as SGHRS and CDR2 as YFSETQ. The CDR3 nucleotides are TGCGCCAGCCGTACGAACAGGGACCTTCTCTATGGCTACACCTTC. Translated: CASRTNRDLLYGYTF.

The sample holds many counts of this clonotype. The chain employs TRBV3-1 and TRBJ2-6; no clear D. The germline gives CDR1 LGHDT, CDR2 YNNKEL (reference sequence). The CDR3 consists of 12 residues. The CDR3 nucleotides are TGTGCTACTTCCCCCGGGGCCAACGTCCTGACTTTC. Translating it yields CATSPGANVLTF.

Many counts were recorded for this clonotype. The V call is TRBV6-5, the J call TRBJ2-3; D gene ambiguous. The CDR3 has 15 amino acids. The V gene's germline CDR1 is MNHEY and CDR2 SVGAGI. V was cut by 0 bases and J by 1 base, with 8 bases left in between. The CDR3 loop reads CASSYSRWGTDTQYF. The CDR3 DNA reads as TGTGCCAGCAGTTACTCTCGGTGGGGCACAGATACGCAGTATTTT.

Of note for this clonotype: This may stem from a read error, because a much larger clone lies one nucleotide away. The V and J genes are TRBV12-3 or TRBV12-4 and TRBJ2-3; 11 positions agree with TRBD2. The CDR3 covers 15 residues. CDR3 nucleotides: TGTGCCAGCAGGAGACTAGCGGGGATCACAGATACGGAGTATTTT. It specifies CASRRLAGITDTEYF.

The table lists this clonotype with many counts. The J gene is TRBJ2-7, the V gene TRBV20-1; TRBD1 is a possible D gene (5 bases). The length of the CDR3 is 12 residues. The germline V gene has CDR1 DFQATT and CDR2 SNEGSKA (reference sequence). The CDR3 loop is CSPSGQGYEQYF. CDR3 nucleotides: TGCAGCCCATCCGGCCAGGGCTACGAGCAGTACTTC.

With respect to this clonotype: One base away lies a much larger clone, so this may be a sequencing read error. The J gene is TRBJ2-4, the V gene TRBV11-2; no reliable D call. V was shortened by 4 bases and J by 13 bases, with 14 bases between the two germline ends. The germline gives CDR1 SGHAT, CDR2 FQNNGV. The CDR3 totals 12 residues. CDR3: CASSSLNLEQYF. In DNA, the CDR3 is TGTGCCAGCAGCTCCCTCAACCTTGAGCAGTACTTC.

The genes are TRBV29-1 and TRBJ1-1; D remains ambiguous. Germline CDR1 reads SQVTM; CDR2 reads ANQGSEA. This CDR3 has 12 amino acids. V dropped 3 bases and J dropped 7 bases, with 12 bases sitting between them. This CDR3 is CSVEKLSHEAFF. The CDR3 region has the DNA TGCAGCGTTGAGAAGTTATCACATGAAGCTTTCTTT.

This clonotype appeared a few times. This chain joins TRBV2 and TRBJ1-5; TRBD1 might be the D (6 bases). The CDR3 totals 17 residues. Germline lookup yields CDR1 SNHLY and CDR2 FYNNEI. V was shortened by 2 bases and J by 7 bases, with 21 bases between the two germline ends. The CDR3 sequence: CASSERGIQGPEQPQHF. The CDR3 coding sequence is TGTGCCAGCAGTGAAAGAGGGATACAGGGACCGGAGCAGCCCCAGCATTTT. Drawing the rest from reference TRBV2 and TRBJ1-5, the complete variable domain is EPEVTQTPSHQVTQMGQEVILRCVPISNHLYFYWYRQILGQKVEFLVSFYNNEISEKSEIFDDQFSVERPDGSNFTLKIRSTKLEDSAMYFCASSERGIQGPEQPQHFGDGTRLSIL.

This clonotype was counted between two and nine times. This chain uses TRBV9 with TRBJ2-3; 7 nucleotides line up with TRBD2. V was clipped by 3 bases and J by 3 bases; unmatched bases: 13. The CDR3 is 17 amino acids. Germline CDR1 and CDR2: SGDLS and YYNGEE. The CDR3 sequence: CASSAKTTGGRTDTQYF. CDR3 sequence (DNA): TGTGCCAGCAGCGCAAAGACTACGGGGGGTAGGACAGATACGCAGTATTTT.

This chain connects TRBV2 to TRBJ1-2; D possibly corresponds to TRBD1 (5 bases). The CDR3 runs 13 residues. In germline, CDR1 is SNHLY, CDR2 FYNNEI. Trimming took off 10 bases at V and 7 bases at J, with 19 bases between the two ends. The CDR3 DNA sequence: TGTGCCAACATCCACGGGGGGAGGGGTGGCTACACCTTC. This encodes CANIHGGRGGYTF.

A word on this clonotype: One base away lies a much larger clone, so this may be a sequencing read error. The V and J genes are TRBV18 and TRBJ2-5, with TRBD2 matching over 13 bases. This CDR3 comprises 17 residues. The germline CDR1 and CDR2 sequences are KGHSH and LQKENI. The CDR3 DNA is TGTGTCAGCTCACCTCCGGGACTAGCGGGGTCCCCAGAGACCCAGTACTTC. It specifies CVSSPPGLAGSPETQYF.

This clonotype occurred once. Just one base apart from a much larger clone, this may be a read error. The chain combines TRBV20-1 with TRBJ2-5; 12 nucleotides line up with TRBD2. The trim removed 5 bases at V and 11 bases at J, leaving 15 bases unmatched. This CDR3 comprises 15 residues. CDR1 DFQATT and CDR2 SNEGSKA come from the germline V gene (reference sequence). The CDR3 sequence is CSAPRTSGIHNEQYF. CDR3 bases: TGCAGTGCTCCCCGGACTAGCGGGATACACAATGAGCAGTACTTC.

This clonotype was recorded many times. The chain employs TRBV20-1 and TRBJ2-4; TRBD2 might be the D (6 bases). V gave up 1 base and J gave up 6 bases, with 13 bases separating them. The V gene's germline CDR1 is DFQATT and CDR2 SNEGSKA (reference sequence). This CDR3 spans 14 amino acids. This chain's CDR3 is CSARAPLAINIQYF. CDR3 nucleotide sequence: TGCAGTGCTAGAGCCCCCCTAGCGATAAACATTCAGTACTTC.

This clonotype was counted ten times or more. This rearrangement joins TRBV19 to TRBJ2-6; D gene unclear. V was trimmed by 1 base and J by 0 bases, leaving 10 bases between them. Per germline, CDR1 LNHDA and CDR2 SQIVND (reference sequence). CDR3 length: 17 amino acids. The CDR3 loop reads CASSIGNSPSGANVLTF. As DNA, the CDR3 is TGTGCCAGTAGTATAGGTAACAGTCCCTCTGGGGCCAACGTCCTGACTTTC.

The DNA of the CDR3 is TGTGCCACCTCAGTCGGACTCAGGTACAATACGCAGTATTTT. Protein sequence: CATSVGLRYNTQYF. This sequence joins TRBV7-2 and TRBJ2-3, with TRBD2 as a possible D gene (5 bases). This CDR3 has 14 amino acids. CDR1 and CDR2 (germline): SGHTA, FQGNSA. Trimming removed 10 bases from V and 7 bases from J, with 21 bases in between.

This clonotype was observed many times. This chain links TRBV7-9 with TRBJ2-1; 9 nucleotides agree with TRBD1. The CDR3 sequence is 16 residues long. Germline CDR1 is SEHNR and CDR2 is FQNEAQ (reference sequence). J gave up 9 bases and V 0 bases, and 9 bases lay outside the gene matches. CDR3: CASSLAGTGSEGEQFF. The CDR3 bases are TGTGCCAGCAGCTTAGCTGGGACAGGGAGCGAGGGTGAGCAGTTCTTC.

This clonotype was found many times. Given a much more abundant clone one base away, this may be a read error. V gene TRBV4-1 combines with J gene TRBJ2-7; TRBD1 is a possible D gene (5 bases). CDR3 length: 15 amino acids. With 0 bases removed from V and 4 bases from J, the gap between germline ends came to 13 bases. Germline V lookup: CDR1 MGHRA, CDR2 YSYEKL. The CDR3: CASSQDQGISYEQYF. The DNA for the CDR3 is TGCGCCAGCAGCCAAGACCAGGGCATTAGTTACGAGCAGTACTTC.

This clonotype was picked up many times. The chain has TRBV3-1 and TRBJ2-1; 10 nucleotides match TRBD2. The V gene's germline CDR1 is LGHDT and CDR2 YNNKEL (reference sequence). The CDR3 is 14 residues long. The ends lost 7 bases at V and 3 bases at J; junction bases unmatched: 3. In DNA form, the CDR3 reads TGTGCCAGCACCCGGACTAGCGGCTACAATGAGCAGTTCTTC. Residues: CASTRTSGYNEQFF.

This clonotype appeared a few times. This chain connects TRBV6-2 or TRBV6-3 to TRBJ2-3; 13 bases map to TRBD2. Trimming cost V 6 bases and J 0 bases; bases outside gene matches: 12. Germline V gene data show CDR1 as MNHEY and CDR2 as SVGEGT. The CDR3 spans 19 residues. CDR3 sequence reads: CASSPWPGLAGISTDTQYF. CDR3 DNA sequence: TGTGCCAGCAGCCCATGGCCGGGACTAGCGGGGATCAGCACAGATACGCAGTATTTT.

The chain employs TRBV6-1 and TRBJ1-5; a weak D match, TRBD1 (6 bases). The V gene lost 7 bases and the J gene lost 1 base, with 14 bases spanning the gap. CDR3 size: 15 residues. Per the germline V gene, CDR1 is MNHNS and CDR2 is SASEGT. For the CDR3, the DNA is TGTGCCAGCACTAAAAAGGGGGGAAGCAATCAGCCCCAGCATTTT. Amino acids: CASTKKGGSNQPQHF.